Below are 6 T cell receptor beta chains sequenced from a single sample in a study of cytomegalovirus exposure and HLA in healthy donors. Profiled with immunoSEQ multiplex PCR; TCRdb holds only in-frame clones, not every one. The data show about 330,000 clones, around 90% seen once. Sequences were obtained from PBMCs. Source of these receptors: a woman between 25 and 40 years old in good health and CMV-seropositive.

This clone was detected only a few times. V usage is TRBV28 and J usage is TRBJ1-1, with D possibly matching TRBD1 (6 bases). Trimming took 3 bases from V and 0 from J, leaving 14 bases between them. Looked up from germline, CDR1 is MDHEN and CDR2 is SYDVKM. This CDR3 spans 16 amino acids. This CDR3 reads CASSLPRGGMNTEAFF. In DNA, the CDR3 is TGTGCCAGCAGTTTGCCCAGGGGAGGAATGAACACTGAAGCTTTCTTT.

The rearrangement links TRBV7-2 to TRBJ1-4; 7 nucleotides agree with TRBD1. The junction had 7 bases not matched to a gene; V was cut back by 6 bases and J by 3 bases. CDR3 size: 15 residues. Germline CDR1 is SGHTA and CDR2 is FQGNSA. The CDR3 sequence: CASRSTGAANEKLFF. For the CDR3, the DNA is TGTGCCAGCAGGTCCACAGGGGCGGCTAATGAAAAACTGTTTTTT.

The chain joins TRBV5-1 to TRBJ2-7, with unresolved D. From germline, CDR1 is SGHRS and CDR2 YFSETQ. Trimming shortened V by 3 bases and J by 5 bases, and 9 bases separated the two germline ends. The CDR3 length is 12 residues. This chain's CDR3 is CASSSAGDEQYF. The CDR3, as DNA: TGCGCCAGCAGCTCCGCTGGAGACGAGCAGTACTTC.

The count of this clone is one. This chain uses TRBV27 with TRBJ2-1; 9 positions match TRBD2. This CDR3 has 13 amino acids. Germline V gene data show CDR1 as MNHEY and CDR2 as SMNVEV (reference sequence). Losses at the gene ends were 10 bases for V and 5 bases for J; bases not matched to a gene: 6. CDR3 protein: CATETSGNNEQFF. The CDR3 DNA sequence: TGTGCCACCGAGACTAGCGGTAACAATGAGCAGTTCTTC.

The rearrangement links TRBV15 to TRBJ2-7; possibly TRBD1 for D (5 bases). V shed 4 bases and J shed 0 bases, with 13 bases lying between them. This CDR3 is 15 amino acids long. Looked up from germline, CDR1 is LNHNV and CDR2 is YYDKDF (reference sequence). The DNA for the CDR3 is TGTGCCACCAGCACCCGACAGATTAGCTCCTACGAGCAGTACTTC. This sequence encodes CATSTRQISSYEQYF. Complete variable domain (other parts from reference TRBV15 and TRBJ2-7): DAMVIQNPRYQVTQFGKPVTLSCSQTLNHNVMYWYQQKSSQAPKLLFHYYDKDFNNEADTPDNFQSRRPNTSFCFLDIRSPGLGDTAMYLCATSTRQISSYEQYFGPGTRLTVT.

This clone turned up a few times. The chain is built from TRBV28 and TRBJ2-3; D is unresolved. V lost 3 bases and J 3 bases, leaving 4 bases between the germline ends. The V gene's germline CDR1 is MDHEN and CDR2 SYDVKM. The CDR3 consists of 12 residues. The CDR3 region is CASSFNTDTQYF. The CDR3 nucleotides are TGTGCCAGCAGTTTCAATACAGATACGCAGTATTTT.